This TCR beta chain was captured by sequencing in a study of T cell responses to AZD1222 COVID-19 vaccine. The CDR3 spans 17 residues. CDR1 is ENHRY, CDR2 SYGVKD, per germline. Trimming removed 2 bases from V and 0 bases from J; junction bases left unmatched: 5. Generated by immunoSEQ multiplex PCR, the TCRdb table keeps only in-frame clones and is missing some. The sample lists around 110,000 clones; 87% were seen once. The sequence came from an adult in good health. The specimen was peripheral blood, collected on day 0 of AZD1222 vaccination. This chain uses TRBV10-3 with TRBJ1-3, with 9 nucleotides matching TRBD1. CDR3 bases: TGTGCCATCAGTGAGCCGGGACAGGGATTCTCTGGAAACACCATATATTTT. Protein sequence: CAISEPGQGFSGNTIYF.